The rows below give T cell receptor beta chains drawn from one sample of a study of control samples from healthy donors and cancer patients. Libraries were prepared by immunoSEQ multiplex PCR; TCRdb keeps only in-frame clonotypes and omits some of them. The table lists fewer than 80,000 clones, nearly 90% of them singletons, with over 5% in the top ten. The sample taken for sequencing was PBMCs. The source is a man aged 60 to 69 with colorectal cancer. CDR3s include the opening cysteine and the closing phenylalanine or tryptophan. The D gene is left open where the match is weak. For some rows the clone size is stated as once, few or many, or as a class when expanded; others skip it.

clone size	D gene	CDR3 length	V gene	J gene	CDR3 protein	CDR3 DNA
few	.	14	TRBV6-1	TRBJ2-1	CASSEIRANHEQFF	TGTGCCAGCAGTGAAATCCGGGCTAACCATGAGCAGTTCTTC
.	.	14	TRBV6-1	TRBJ2-7	CASSDGGGPYEQYF	TGTGCCAGCAGTGATGGGGGGGGGCCCTACGAGCAGTACTTC
.	TRBD2	14	TRBV19	TRBJ2-3	CASSIGRVASGFSF	TGTGCCAGTAGTATAGGTAGGGTGGCTAGCGGTTTCTCTTTT
.	TRBD2	15	TRBV7-9	TRBJ2-7	CASSSTSGETYEQYF	TGTGCCAGCAGCTCGACTAGCGGGGAGACCTACGAGCAGTACTTC
.	.	16	TRBV5-1	TRBJ2-7	CASSLVGSGAVYEQYF	TGCGCCAGCAGCTTGGTGGGCTCAGGGGCGGTCTACGAGCAGTACTTC
.	.	14	TRBV19	TRBJ1-5	CASSIVSGNQPQHF	TGTGCCAGTAGTATAGTTTCTGGGAATCAGCCCCAGCATTTT
.	TRBD1	14	TRBV27	TRBJ1-5	CASSLQGEVQPQHF	TGTGCCAGCAGTTTGCAGGGGGAGGTTCAGCCCCAGCATTTT
.	.	13	TRBV7-8	TRBJ2-7	CATSPRASYEQYF	TGTGCCACCTCACCTAGGGCATCCTACGAGCAGTACTTC
.	.	13	TRBV12-3/TRBV12-4	TRBJ1-5	CASSLGGLQPQHF	TGTGCCAGCAGTTTGGGGGGACTTCAGCCCCAGCATTTT
.	.	17	TRBV25-1	TRBJ1-6	CASSQDKGGSYNSPLHF	TGTGCCAGCAGTCAAGACAAGGGGGGGTCCTATAATTCACCCCTCCACTTT
once	TRBD1	17	TRBV19	TRBJ1-1	CASSSLLVGQRNTEAFF	TGTGCCAGTAGTTCTCTCCTCGTGGGACAGCGGAACACTGAAGCTTTCTTT
few	TRBD2	14	TRBV13	TRBJ2-3	CASRHSGGSDTQYF	TGTGCCAGCAGACATAGCGGGGGATCAGATACGCAGTATTTT
.	TRBD1	16	TRBV5-1	TRBJ2-7	CASSLAKTGAAYEQYF	TGCGCCAGCAGCTTGGCGAAGACAGGGGCCGCATACGAGCAGTACTTC
once	TRBD2	17	TRBV3-1/TRBV3-2	TRBJ2-3	CASSPGLAGAGTDTQYF	TGTGCCAGCAGCCCGGGACTAGCGGGGGCTGGCACAGATACGCAGTATTTT
.	.	15	TRBV11-2	TRBJ2-7	CASSLSGTFSYEQYF	TGTGCCAGCAGCTTAAGTGGGACGTTCTCCTACGAGCAGTACTTC